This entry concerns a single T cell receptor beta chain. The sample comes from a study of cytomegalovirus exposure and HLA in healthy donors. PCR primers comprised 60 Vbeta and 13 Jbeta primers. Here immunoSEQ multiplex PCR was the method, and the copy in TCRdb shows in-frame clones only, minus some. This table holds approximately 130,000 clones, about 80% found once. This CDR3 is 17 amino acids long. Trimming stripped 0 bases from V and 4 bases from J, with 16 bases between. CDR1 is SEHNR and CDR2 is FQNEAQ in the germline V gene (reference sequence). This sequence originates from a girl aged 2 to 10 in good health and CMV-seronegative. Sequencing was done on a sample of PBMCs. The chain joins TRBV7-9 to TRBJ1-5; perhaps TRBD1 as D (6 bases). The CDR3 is CASSLALIRQVNQPQHF. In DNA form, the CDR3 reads TGTGCCAGCAGCTTAGCCTTGATAAGACAGGTAAATCAGCCCCAGCATTTT. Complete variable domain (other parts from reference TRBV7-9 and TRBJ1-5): DTGVSQNPRHKITKRGQNVTFRCDPISEHNRLYWYRQTLGQGPEFLTYFQNEAQLEKSRLLSDRFSAERPKGSFSTLEIQRTEQGDSAMYLCASSLALIRQVNQPQHFGDGTRLSIL.